This TCR beta chain comes out of a study of long-term antiretroviral therapy in people with HIV. This clone was seen a few times. Survey level was the resolution at which the v3.0 immunoSEQ assay ran. Clones were read by immunoSEQ multiplex PCR, and TCRdb kept only the in-frame ones, dropping some. The repertoire holds around 7,000 clones, with around three quarters as singletons. Per the germline V gene, CDR1 is SGHRS and CDR2 is YFSETQ. The CDR3 length is 13 residues. The V end was cut by 6 bases, the J end by 5 bases, with 11 bases between. Sequencing was performed on unsorted PBMCs, taken around 0.9 years before starting antiretroviral therapy. The V call is TRBV5-1, the J call TRBJ2-2; a weak D match, TRBD1 (5 bases). The TCR sequence derives from a man aged 40-55 years with HIV. The CDR3 protein is CASNWGWTGELFF. CDR3 bases: TGCGCCAGCAACTGGGGCTGGACCGGGGAGCTGTTTTTT.